One and the same sample provided the 18 T cell receptor beta chains below, sequenced in a study of beta chain features in type 1 diabetes. Expressed TCRB transcripts were sequenced, since all the RNA that had been isolated was reverse transcribed. The table came from immunoSEQ multiplex PCR; TCRdb's copy has only in-frame clones and leaves some out. The table records about 220,000 clones, 11% of them present only once. What was sequenced was central memory CD4+ T cells from blood. The receptors stem from a man aged 18 to 30 in good health.

The chain joins TRBV28 to TRBJ2-7; D is uncertain. The germline CDR1 and CDR2 sequences are MDHEN and SYDVKM. With 4 bases removed from V and 7 bases from J, the gap between germline ends came to 8 bases. CDR3 length: 11 residues. This CDR3 reads CASSSSVEQYF. The CDR3 DNA sequence: TGTGCCAGCAGTTCATCAGTTGAGCAGTACTTC.

This clone was seen only a few times. This sequence joins TRBV2 and TRBJ2-5; maybe TRBD2 (5 bases). CDR1 is SNHLY and CDR2 is FYNNEI in the germline V gene. This CDR3 has 11 residues. Deletions cut 7 bases from V and 3 bases from J, with 6 bases between. The CDR3 DNA sequence: TGTGCCAGCATGCGGGAAGAGACCCAGTACTTC. Its protein product is CASMREETQYF. The full variable domain, its missing parts supplied by reference TRBV2 and TRBJ2-5, is EPEVTQTPSHQVTQMGQEVILRCVPISNHLYFYWYRQILGQKVEFLVSFYNNEISEKSEIFDDQFSVERPDGSNFTLKIRSTKLEDSAMYFCASMREETQYFGPGTRLLVL.

The chain couples TRBV29-1 to TRBJ2-7; perhaps TRBD2 as D (6 bases). The CDR3 runs to 11 residues. V lost 1 base to trimming and J lost 7 bases, with 8 bases between them. Germline loops: CDR1 SQVTM, CDR2 ANQGSEA. The CDR3, as DNA: TGCAGCGTTGAAGGGGCGGGAGAGCAGTACTTC. It specifies CSVEGAGEQYF.

This chain connects TRBV7-2 to TRBJ2-3; D is unresolved. This CDR3 has 15 residues. Per germline, CDR1 SGHTA and CDR2 FQGNSA. Trimming stripped 7 bases from V and 0 bases from J, with 14 bases between. CDR3 region: CASNIRLASTDTQYF. CDR3 bases: TGTGCCAGCAACATAAGACTGGCTAGCACAGATACGCAGTATTTT.

This clone was detected ten times or more. This rearrangement joins TRBV2 to TRBJ2-7; TRBD2 aligns across 11 bases. This CDR3 comprises 14 residues. The germline V gene has CDR1 SNHLY and CDR2 FYNNEI. The V segment lost 4 bases and the J segment 2 bases; nucleotides outside the gene matches: 1. The CDR3 reads CASSGLAGPYEQYF. Written as DNA, the CDR3 is TGTGCCAGCAGTGGACTAGCGGGACCCTACGAGCAGTACTTC.

The chain recombines TRBV13 with TRBJ2-2; tentatively, D is TRBD1 (6 bases). CDR1 is PRHDT, CDR2 FYEKMQ, per germline (reference sequence). The CDR3 consists of 14 residues. Trimming removed 5 bases at V and 7 bases at J, with 14 bases between. CDR3 sequence: CASSRQGNDGELFF. CDR3 coding DNA: TGTGCCAGCAGCCGTCAGGGGAACGACGGGGAGCTGTTTTTT.

This clone has a single count. A far larger clone differs by one base, so this is likely a read error. The chain has TRBV29-1 and TRBJ2-7, with 9 bases lining up with TRBD2. Germline CDR1 is SQVTM and CDR2 is ANQGSEA. CDR3 length equals 15 residues. V was clipped by 4 bases and J by 0 bases; unmatched bases: 7. CDR3 sequence: CSVAEASGASYEQYF. The CDR3 nucleotides are TGCAGCGTTGCAGAGGCTAGCGGGGCCTCCTACGAGCAGTACTTC.

V gene TRBV30 combines with J gene TRBJ1-1; the D gene is possibly TRBD1 (6 bases). Trimming removed 3 bases from V and 6 bases from J, with 20 bases in between. Germline CDR1 is GTSNPN and CDR2 is SVGIG (reference sequence). CDR3 length equals 15 residues. CDR3 bases: TGTGCCTGGAGCTTACAGGGCCCGGGATTAGCTGAAGCTTTCTTT. This encodes CAWSLQGPGLAEAFF. Looking up the rest from reference TRBV30 and TRBJ1-1 gives the full variable domain: SQTIHQWPATLVQPVGSPLSLECTVEGTSNPNLYWYRQAAGRGLQLLFYSVGIGQISSEVPQNLSASRPQDRQFILSSKKLLLSDSGFYLCAWSLQGPGLAEAFFGQGTRLTVV.

The chain uses TRBV2 and TRBJ1-4; D is unresolved. V lost 6 bases and J 8 bases, leaving 22 bases between the germline ends. The CDR3 runs 16 residues. Looked up from germline, CDR1 is SNHLY and CDR2 is FYNNEI. CDR3 amino acids: CASRASGVRAGEKLFF. DNA for the CDR3: TGTGCCAGCAGGGCGAGCGGTGTTAGGGCTGGGGAAAAACTGTTTTTT.

Many counts were recorded for this clone. This chain joins TRBV5-4 and TRBJ1-2; D may be TRBD1 (5 bases). The CDR3 runs 13 residues. V lost 0 bases and J lost 8, with 11 bases in between. The germline V gene encodes CDR1 SGHNT and CDR2 YYREEE (reference sequence). The CDR3 loop is CASSLVRRDGYTF. The CDR3 region has the DNA TGTGCCAGCAGCTTGGTGCGCAGGGACGGCTACACCTTC.

This clone was observed a handful of times. This rearrangement joins TRBV15 to TRBJ2-5; a possible D gene is TRBD1 (5 bases). Germline lookup yields CDR1 LNHNV and CDR2 YYDKDF (reference sequence). The CDR3 has 14 amino acids. V lost 0 bases to trimming and J lost 4 bases, with 9 bases between them. CDR3 sequence reads: CATSRDGRGETQYF. The CDR3 DNA reads TGTGCCACCAGCAGAGACGGAAGGGGAGAGACCCAGTACTTC.

V is TRBV7-3 and J is TRBJ2-7, with a possible D match to TRBD2 (5 bases). Germline-derived CDR1 and CDR2 are SGHTA and FQGTGA. The CDR3 runs 12 residues. With 5 bases removed from V and 6 bases from J, the gap between germline ends came to 11 bases. CDR3 DNA: TGTGCCAGCAGCACCGGGGTCGGCGAGCAGTACTTC. Its protein product is CASSTGVGEQYF.

V gene TRBV27 combines with J gene TRBJ2-2; a weak D match, TRBD1 (5 bases). The germline CDR1 and CDR2 sequences are MNHEY and SMNVEV (reference sequence). V dropped 6 bases and J dropped 4 bases, with 12 bases sitting between them. The CDR3 totals 14 residues. The CDR3 region is CASSARTTTGELFF. The CDR3 DNA reads TGTGCCAGCAGCGCCAGGACAACCACCGGGGAGCTGTTTTTT.

This sequence joins TRBV6-5 and TRBJ2-7; tentative D call: TRBD2 (6 bases). V was trimmed by 5 bases and J by 6 bases, leaving 20 bases between them. The CDR3 sequence is 15 residues long. Germline V gene sequence: CDR1 MNHEY, CDR2 SVGAGI. The CDR3: CASSPSSGLRIEQYF. In DNA, the CDR3 is TGTGCCAGCAGTCCCTCGAGCGGGCTTCGCATCGAGCAGTACTTC.

The J gene is TRBJ2-3, the V gene TRBV30; TRBD2 matches 10 bases. J was trimmed by 4 bases and V by 5 bases; bases with no gene match: 6. The CDR3 spans 14 residues. Per the germline V gene, CDR1 is GTSNPN and CDR2 is SVGIG (reference sequence). CDR3 coding DNA: TGTGCCTGGGGCCGCCTAGCGGGAGCAGATACGCAGTATTTT. Protein product: CAWGRLAGADTQYF.

The chain uses TRBV28 and TRBJ2-6; 9 nucleotides match TRBD1. This CDR3 spans 18 amino acids. The trim removed 0 bases at V and 0 bases at J, leaving 3 bases unmatched. CDR1 is MDHEN, CDR2 SYDVKM, per germline. CDR3: CASSLWTGGLSGANVLTF. CDR3 nucleotide sequence: TGTGCCAGCAGTTTATGGACAGGGGGGCTCTCTGGGGCCAACGTCCTGACTTTC.

Only a few counts were recorded for this clone. The gene calls are TRBV2 and TRBJ2-7; 9 nucleotides agree with TRBD1. Germline CDR1 reads SNHLY; CDR2 reads FYNNEI. CDR3 length equals 15 residues. The V segment lost 3 bases and the J segment 0 bases; nucleotides outside the gene matches: 3. CDR3 residues: CASSDWTGDSYEQYF. The CDR3 nucleotides are TGTGCCAGCAGTGATTGGACAGGGGACTCCTACGAGCAGTACTTC.

This clone was seen more than once but under ten times. CDR3 loop: CASSDPSGRMTDTQYF. CDR3 nucleotides: TGTGCCAGCAGTGATCCTAGCGGGCGGATGACAGATACGCAGTATTTT. V usage is TRBV5-4 and J usage is TRBJ2-3; 8 bases fit TRBD2. V lost 5 bases and J lost 3; bases outside the gene matches: 11. CDR1 SGHNT and CDR2 YYREEE come from the germline V gene (reference sequence). This CDR3 has 16 amino acids.